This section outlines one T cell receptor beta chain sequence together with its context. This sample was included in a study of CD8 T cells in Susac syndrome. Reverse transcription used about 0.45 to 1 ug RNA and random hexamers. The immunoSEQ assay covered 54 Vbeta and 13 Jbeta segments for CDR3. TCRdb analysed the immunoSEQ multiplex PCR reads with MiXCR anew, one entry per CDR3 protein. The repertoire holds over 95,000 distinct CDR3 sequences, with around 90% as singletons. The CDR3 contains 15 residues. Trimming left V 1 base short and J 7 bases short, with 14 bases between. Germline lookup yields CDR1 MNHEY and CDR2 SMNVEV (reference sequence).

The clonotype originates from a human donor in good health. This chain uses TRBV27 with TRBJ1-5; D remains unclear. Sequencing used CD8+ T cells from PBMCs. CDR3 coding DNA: TGTGCCAGCAGTTTATATACGGGGTCGGGGCAGCCCCAGCATTTT. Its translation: CASSLYTGSGQPQHF.